This T cell receptor (beta chain) stems from a study of blood T cell repertoires in COVID-19. Study background: PBMCs, B-cell-depleted T cells, or T cells were the source of the cDNA or gDNA that made up the material.

After removal of 4 bases from V and 5 bases from J, the junction contained 11 bases not matched to a gene. The CDR3 spans 17 residues. Germline CDR1 and CDR2: SEHNR and FQNEAQ (reference sequence). In the original processing: Estimated nucleated cell counts came from reference gene primer amplification. Profiled with immunoSEQ multiplex PCR; TCRdb holds only in-frame clones, not every one. V, J and clone size derive from that table, while D and trimming were established from the DNA sequence. Here the sample spans about 260,000 clones, over 70% being singletons. The clonotype comes from a woman aged 40 to 50 who had recovered from COVID-19. The chain employs TRBV7-9 and TRBJ1-4, with TRBD1 identical over 9 bases. Source material: peripheral blood. In DNA, the CDR3 is TGTGCCAGCAGCTCATGGGGACAGGGAAAACCAAATGAAAAACTGTTTTTT. Its translation: CASSSWGQGKPNEKLFF.